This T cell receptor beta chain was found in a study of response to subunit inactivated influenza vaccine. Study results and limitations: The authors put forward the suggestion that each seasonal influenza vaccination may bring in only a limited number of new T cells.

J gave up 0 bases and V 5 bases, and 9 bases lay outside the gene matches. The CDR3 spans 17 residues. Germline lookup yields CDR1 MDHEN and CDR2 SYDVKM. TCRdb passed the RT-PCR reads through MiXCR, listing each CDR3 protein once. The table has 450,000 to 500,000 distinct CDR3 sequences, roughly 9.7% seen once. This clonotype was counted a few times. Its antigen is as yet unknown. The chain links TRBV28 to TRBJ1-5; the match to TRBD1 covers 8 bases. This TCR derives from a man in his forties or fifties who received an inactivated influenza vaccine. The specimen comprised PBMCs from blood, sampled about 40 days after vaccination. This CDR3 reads CASSATGVGTSNQPQHF. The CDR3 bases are TGTGCCAGCAGTGCGACAGGGGTCGGTACTAGCAATCAGCCCCAGCATTTT.